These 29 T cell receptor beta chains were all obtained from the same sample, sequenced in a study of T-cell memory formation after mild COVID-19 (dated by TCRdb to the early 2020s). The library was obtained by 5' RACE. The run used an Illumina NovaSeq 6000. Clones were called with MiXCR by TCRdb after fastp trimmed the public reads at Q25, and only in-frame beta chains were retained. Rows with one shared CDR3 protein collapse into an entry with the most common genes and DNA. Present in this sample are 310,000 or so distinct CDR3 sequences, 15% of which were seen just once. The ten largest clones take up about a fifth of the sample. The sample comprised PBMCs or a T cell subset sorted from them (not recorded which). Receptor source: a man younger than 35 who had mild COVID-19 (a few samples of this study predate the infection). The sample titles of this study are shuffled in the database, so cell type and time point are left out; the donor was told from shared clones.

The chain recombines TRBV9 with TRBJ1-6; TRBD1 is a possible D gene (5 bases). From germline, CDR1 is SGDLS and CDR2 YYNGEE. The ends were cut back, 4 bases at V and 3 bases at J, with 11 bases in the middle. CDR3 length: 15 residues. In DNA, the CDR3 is TGTGCCAGCAGCCGCTACGGGGGCTATAATTCACCCCTCCACTTT. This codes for CASSRYGGYNSPLHF.

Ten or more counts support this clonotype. This CDR3 is CASSWSGTGSYEQYF. The CDR3 nucleotides are TGTGCCAGCAGCTGGTCCGGGACAGGGTCATACGAGCAGTACTTC. The chain uses TRBV7-2 and TRBJ2-7; 9 nucleotides line up with TRBD1. Germline loops: CDR1 SGHTA, CDR2 FQGNSA. CDR3 length: 15 amino acids. After removal of 4 bases from V and 4 bases from J, the junction contained 8 bases not matched to a gene.

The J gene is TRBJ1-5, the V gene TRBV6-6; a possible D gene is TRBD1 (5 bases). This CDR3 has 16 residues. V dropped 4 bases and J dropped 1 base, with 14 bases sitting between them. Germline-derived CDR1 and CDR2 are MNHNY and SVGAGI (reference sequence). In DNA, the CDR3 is TGTGCCAGCAGTTGGGACTCCCCCAGGAGCAATCAGCCCCAGCATTTT. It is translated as CASSWDSPRSNQPQHF.

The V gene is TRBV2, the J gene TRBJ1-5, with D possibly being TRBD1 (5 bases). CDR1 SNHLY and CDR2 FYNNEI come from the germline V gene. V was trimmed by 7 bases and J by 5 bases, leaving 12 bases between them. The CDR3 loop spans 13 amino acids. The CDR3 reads CASTPVGDQPQHF. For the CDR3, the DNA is TGTGCCAGCACTCCGGTAGGGGATCAGCCCCAGCATTTT.

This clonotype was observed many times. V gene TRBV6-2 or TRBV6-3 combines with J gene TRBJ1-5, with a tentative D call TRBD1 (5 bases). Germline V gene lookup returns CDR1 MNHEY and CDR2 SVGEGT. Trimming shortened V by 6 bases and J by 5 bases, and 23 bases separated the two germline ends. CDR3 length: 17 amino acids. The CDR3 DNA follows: TGTGCCAGCAGCCCAATCCCGACTCGGGGGGTTTATCAGCCCCAGCATTTT. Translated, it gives CASSPIPTRGVYQPQHF.

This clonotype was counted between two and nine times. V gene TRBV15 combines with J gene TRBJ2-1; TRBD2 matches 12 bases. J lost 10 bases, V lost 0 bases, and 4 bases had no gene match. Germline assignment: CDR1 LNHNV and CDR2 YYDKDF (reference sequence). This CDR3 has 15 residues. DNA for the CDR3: TGTGCCACCAGCAGAGATACTAGCGGGGGGTACGAGCAGTTCTTC. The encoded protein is CATSRDTSGGYEQFF. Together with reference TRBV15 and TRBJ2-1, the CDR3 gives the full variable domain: DAMVIQNPRYQVTQFGKPVTLSCSQTLNHNVMYWYQQKSSQAPKLLFHYYDKDFNNEADTPDNFQSRRPNTSFCFLDIRSPGLGDTAMYLCATSRDTSGGYEQFFGPGTRLTVL.

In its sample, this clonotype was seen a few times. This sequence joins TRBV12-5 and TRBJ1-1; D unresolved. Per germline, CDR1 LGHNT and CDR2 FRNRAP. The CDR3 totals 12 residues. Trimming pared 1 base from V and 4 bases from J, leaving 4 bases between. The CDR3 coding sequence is TGTGCTAGTGGTTTGGAGTTCACTGAAGCTTTCTTT. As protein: CASGLEFTEAFF.

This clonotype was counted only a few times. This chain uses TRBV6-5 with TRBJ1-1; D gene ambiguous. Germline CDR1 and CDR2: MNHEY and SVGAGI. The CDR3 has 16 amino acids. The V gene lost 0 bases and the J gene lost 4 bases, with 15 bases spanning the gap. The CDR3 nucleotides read TGTGCCAGCAGTTACTCGACGGGTCTTAGGGCCACTGAAGCTTTCTTT. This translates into CASSYSTGLRATEAFF.

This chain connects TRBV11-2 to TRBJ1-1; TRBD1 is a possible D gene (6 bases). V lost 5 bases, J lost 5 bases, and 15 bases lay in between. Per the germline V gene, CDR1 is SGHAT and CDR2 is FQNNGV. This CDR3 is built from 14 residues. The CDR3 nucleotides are TGTGCCAGCAGCCGTTGGGCAGGGGATACTGAAGCTTTCTTT. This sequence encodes CASSRWAGDTEAFF.

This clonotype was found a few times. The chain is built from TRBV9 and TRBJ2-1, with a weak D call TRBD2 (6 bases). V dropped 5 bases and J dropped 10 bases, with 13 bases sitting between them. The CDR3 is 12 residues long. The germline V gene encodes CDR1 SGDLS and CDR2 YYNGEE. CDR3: CASRGSGPEQFF. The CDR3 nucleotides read TGTGCCAGCAGAGGTAGCGGCCCCGAGCAGTTCTTC.

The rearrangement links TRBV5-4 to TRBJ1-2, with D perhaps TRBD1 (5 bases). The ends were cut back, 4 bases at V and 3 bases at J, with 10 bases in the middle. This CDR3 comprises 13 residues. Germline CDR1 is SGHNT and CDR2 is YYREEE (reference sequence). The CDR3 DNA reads TGTGCCAGCAGCCTAGGGGAGGACTATGGCTACACCTTC. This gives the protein CASSLGEDYGYTF.

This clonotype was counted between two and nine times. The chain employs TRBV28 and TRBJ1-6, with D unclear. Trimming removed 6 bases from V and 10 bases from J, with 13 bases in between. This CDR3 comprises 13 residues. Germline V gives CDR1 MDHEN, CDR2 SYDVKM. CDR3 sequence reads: CASSPNAPSPLHF. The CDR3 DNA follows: TGTGCCAGCAGCCCGAACGCGCCATCACCCCTCCACTTT.

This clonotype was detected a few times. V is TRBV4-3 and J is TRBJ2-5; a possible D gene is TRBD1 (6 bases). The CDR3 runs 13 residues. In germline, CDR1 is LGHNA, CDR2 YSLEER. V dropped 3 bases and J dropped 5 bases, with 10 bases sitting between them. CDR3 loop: CASSQTGRETQYF. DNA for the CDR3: TGCGCCAGCAGCCAGACAGGACGTGAGACCCAGTACTTC.

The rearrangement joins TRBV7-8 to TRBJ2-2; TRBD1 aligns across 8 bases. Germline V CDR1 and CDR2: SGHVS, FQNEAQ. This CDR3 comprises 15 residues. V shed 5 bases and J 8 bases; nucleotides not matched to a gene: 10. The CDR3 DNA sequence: TGTGCCAGCAGCGGATATACAGGGGGGACTGGGGAGCTGTTTTTT. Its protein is CASSGYTGGTGELFF.

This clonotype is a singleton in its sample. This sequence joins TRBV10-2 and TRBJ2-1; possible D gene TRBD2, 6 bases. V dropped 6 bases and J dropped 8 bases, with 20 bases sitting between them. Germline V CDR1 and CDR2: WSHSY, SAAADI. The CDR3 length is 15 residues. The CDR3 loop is CASSLTSPTTDEQFF. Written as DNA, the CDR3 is TGCGCCAGCAGCCTTACTAGCCCTACCACGGATGAGCAGTTCTTC.

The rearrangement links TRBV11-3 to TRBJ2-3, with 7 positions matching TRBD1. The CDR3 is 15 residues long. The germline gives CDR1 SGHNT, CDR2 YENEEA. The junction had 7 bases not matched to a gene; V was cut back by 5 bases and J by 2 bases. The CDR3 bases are TGTGCCAGCAGCCCTGGGGGACAGCTCACAGATACGCAGTATTTT. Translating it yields CASSPGGQLTDTQYF.

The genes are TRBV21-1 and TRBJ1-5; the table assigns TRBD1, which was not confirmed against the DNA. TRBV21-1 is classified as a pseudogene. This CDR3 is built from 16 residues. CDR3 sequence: CASSKSGSCTKQPQHF. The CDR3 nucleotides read TGTGCCAGCAGCAAATCAGGGTCGTGTACGAAGCAGCCCCAGCATTTT.

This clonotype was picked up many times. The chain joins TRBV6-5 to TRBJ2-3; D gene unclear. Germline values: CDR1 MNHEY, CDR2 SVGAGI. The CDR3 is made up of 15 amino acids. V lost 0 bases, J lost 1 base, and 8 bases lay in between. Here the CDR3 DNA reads TGTGCCAGCAGTTACTCGTTGGGCCGCACAGATACGCAGTATTTT. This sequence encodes CASSYSLGRTDTQYF.

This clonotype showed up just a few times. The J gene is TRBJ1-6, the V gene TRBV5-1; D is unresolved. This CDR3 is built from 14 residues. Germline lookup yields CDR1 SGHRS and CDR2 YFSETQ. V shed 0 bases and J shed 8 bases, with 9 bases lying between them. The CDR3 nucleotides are TGCGCCAGCAGCTTGGGTGATGGGGATTCACCCCTCCACTTT. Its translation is CASSLGDGDSPLHF. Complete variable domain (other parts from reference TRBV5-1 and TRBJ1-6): KAGVTQTPRYLIKTRGQQVTLSCSPISGHRSVSWYQQTPGQGLQFLFEYFSETQRNKGNFPGRFSGRQFSNSRSEMNVSTLELGDSALYLCASSLGDGDSPLHFGNGTRLTVT.

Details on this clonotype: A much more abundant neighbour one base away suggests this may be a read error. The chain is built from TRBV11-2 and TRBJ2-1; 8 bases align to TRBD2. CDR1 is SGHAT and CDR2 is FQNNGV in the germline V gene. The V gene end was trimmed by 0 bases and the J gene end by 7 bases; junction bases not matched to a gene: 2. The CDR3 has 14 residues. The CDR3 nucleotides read TGTGCCAGCAGCTTAGAGCGGGAGGAAAATGAGCAGTTCTTC. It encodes CASSLEREENEQFF.

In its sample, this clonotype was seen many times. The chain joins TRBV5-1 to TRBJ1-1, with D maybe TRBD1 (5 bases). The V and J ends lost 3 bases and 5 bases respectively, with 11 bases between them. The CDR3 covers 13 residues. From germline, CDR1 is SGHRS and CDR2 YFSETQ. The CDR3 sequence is CASSWGWGTEAFF. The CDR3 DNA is TGCGCCAGCAGCTGGGGCTGGGGGACTGAAGCTTTCTTT.

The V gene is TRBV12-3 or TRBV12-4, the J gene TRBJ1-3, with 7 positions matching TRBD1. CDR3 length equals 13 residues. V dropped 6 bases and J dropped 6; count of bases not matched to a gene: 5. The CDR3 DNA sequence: TGTGCCAGCAGGGGGACAGTGCTAAACACCATATATTTT. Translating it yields CASRGTVLNTIYF.

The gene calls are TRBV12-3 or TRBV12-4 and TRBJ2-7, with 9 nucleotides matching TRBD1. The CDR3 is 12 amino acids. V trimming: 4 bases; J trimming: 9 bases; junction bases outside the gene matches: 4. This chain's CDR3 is CASSSDRGAQYV. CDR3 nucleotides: TGTGCCAGCAGTTCGGACAGGGGTGCGCAGTACGTC.

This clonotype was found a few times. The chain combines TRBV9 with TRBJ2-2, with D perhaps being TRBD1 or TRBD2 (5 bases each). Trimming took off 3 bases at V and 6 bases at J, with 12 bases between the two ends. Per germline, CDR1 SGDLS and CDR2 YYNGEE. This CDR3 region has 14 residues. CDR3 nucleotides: TGTGCCAGCAGCGAGGGGAGTGAGGCCGGGGAGCTGTTTTTT. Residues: CASSEGSEAGELFF. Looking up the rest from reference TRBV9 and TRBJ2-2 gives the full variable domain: DSGVTQTPKHLITATGQRVTLRCSPRSGDLSVYWYQQSLDQGLQFLIQYYNGEERAKGNILERFSAQQFPDLHSELNLSSLELGDSALYFCASSEGSEAGELFFGEGSRLTVL.

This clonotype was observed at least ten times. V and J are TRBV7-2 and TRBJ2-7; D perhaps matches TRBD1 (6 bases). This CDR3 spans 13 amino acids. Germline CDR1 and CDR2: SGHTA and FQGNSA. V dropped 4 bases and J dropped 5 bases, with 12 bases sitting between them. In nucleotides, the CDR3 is TGTGCCAGCAGCTACAACAGGGTAAACGAGCAGTACTTC. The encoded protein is CASSYNRVNEQYF. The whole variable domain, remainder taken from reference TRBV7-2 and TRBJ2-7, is GAGVSQSPSNKVTEKGKDVELRCDPISGHTALYWYRQSLGQGLEFLIYFQGNSAPDKSGLPSDRFSAERTGGSVSTLTIQRTQQEDSAVYLCASSYNRVNEQYFGPGTRLTVT.

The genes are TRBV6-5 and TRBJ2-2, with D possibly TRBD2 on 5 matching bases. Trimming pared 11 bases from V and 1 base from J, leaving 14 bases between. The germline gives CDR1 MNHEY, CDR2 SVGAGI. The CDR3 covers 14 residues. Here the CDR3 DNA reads TGTGCCGCGTCTAGCATTTTGAACACCGGGGAGCTGTTTTTT. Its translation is CAASSILNTGELFF.

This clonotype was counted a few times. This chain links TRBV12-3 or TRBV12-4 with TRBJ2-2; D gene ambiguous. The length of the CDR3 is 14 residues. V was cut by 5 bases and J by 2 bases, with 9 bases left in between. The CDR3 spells CASSLNSNTGELFF. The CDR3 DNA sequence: TGTGCCAGCAGTCTTAACAGCAACACCGGGGAGCTGTTTTTT.

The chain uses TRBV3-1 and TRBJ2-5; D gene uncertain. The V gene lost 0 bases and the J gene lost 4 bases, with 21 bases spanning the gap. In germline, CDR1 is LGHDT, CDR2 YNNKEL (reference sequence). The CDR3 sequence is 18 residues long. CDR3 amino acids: CASSQDLLGPTPGETQYF. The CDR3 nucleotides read TGTGCCAGCAGCCAAGATCTATTAGGGCCCACCCCAGGAGAGACCCAGTACTTC.

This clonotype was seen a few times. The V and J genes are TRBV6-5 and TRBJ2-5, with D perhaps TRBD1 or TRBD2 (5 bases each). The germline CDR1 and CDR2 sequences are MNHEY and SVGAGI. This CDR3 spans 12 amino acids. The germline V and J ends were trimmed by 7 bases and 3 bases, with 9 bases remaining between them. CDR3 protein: CASTGAEETQYF. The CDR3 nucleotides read TGTGCCAGCACCGGGGCAGAAGAGACCCAGTACTTC.